The T cell receptor (beta chain) described here comes from a study of Graves' ophthalmopathy and Graves' hyperthyroidism. This clonotype was seen at least ten times. Amplified material comprised TCR beta CDR3 regions derived from RNA transcripts. HTBI primers were used in a first-round RT-PCR, which preceded a second-round multiplex PCR. One entry per CDR3 protein results from TCRdb running MiXCR on the multiplex PCR reads. The table has a few hundred thousand distinct CDR3 sequences, 35% to 45% seen once; the top ten hold less than 4.5%. The germline V and J ends were trimmed by 1 base and 2 bases, with 12 bases remaining between them. The germline V gene encodes CDR1 DFQATT and CDR2 SNEGSKA (reference sequence). This CDR3 comprises 14 residues.

This clonotype was sampled from an adult man with Graves' hyperthyroidism. Sequencing was performed on peripheral blood or thyroid tissue (not recorded which). The rearrangement links TRBV20-1 to TRBJ2-7; tentatively, D is TRBD1 or TRBD2 (6 bases each). The CDR3 spells CSARVGGTTYEQYF. The CDR3 nucleotides read TGCAGTGCTAGAGTAGGGGGGACAACCTACGAGCAGTACTTC.